These T cell receptor beta chains were read from a single sample in a study of spatial heterogeneity in lung cancer. TCRdb processed the 5' RACE reads anew with MiXCR; each CDR3 protein has one entry. The table lists 48,000 or so distinct CDR3 sequences, approximately 5.3% of them singletons. Sequencing used PBMCs, obtained at surgery. Receptor source: a male donor with early-stage non-small cell lung cancer. Both conserved end residues are part of each CDR3. A D gene is named only where the DNA matches it firmly. Expanded clones are given a class, and other clones once, few, many or no size at all.

size | D | J | V | CDR3 | DNA
many | TRBD2 | TRBJ2-1 | TRBV4-1 | CASSLGIVSGGEQFF | TGCGCCAGCAGCCTCGGAATTGTTAGCGGGGGTGAGCAGTTCTTC
many | NA | TRBJ1-6 | TRBV5-1 | CASRPGYNSPLHF | TGCGCCAGCAGACCCGGATATAATTCACCCCTCCACTTT
many | NA | TRBJ2-1 | TRBV20-1 | CSARDGKAYNEQFF | TGCAGTGCTAGAGATGGTAAAGCTTACAATGAGCAGTTCTTC
many | NA | TRBJ2-5 | TRBV4-1 | CASSQPLQGPGETQYF | TGCGCCAGCAGCCAACCCTTGCAAGGACCCGGGGAGACCCAGTACTTC
many | TRBD1 | TRBJ2-5 | TRBV29-1 | CSVVTGGETQYF | TGCAGCGTGGTGACAGGGGGAGAGACCCAGTACTTC
many | NA | TRBJ1-1 | TRBV7-2 | CASSLVDAYTEAFF | TGTGCCAGCAGCTTAGTGGACGCCTATACTGAAGCTTTCTTT
many | TRBD2 | TRBJ2-2 | TRBV12-3/TRBV12-4 | CASSAPGLANGELFF | TGTGCCAGCAGTGCTCCGGGACTAGCAAACGGGGAGCTGTTTTTT
few | NA | TRBJ1-3 | TRBV12-3/TRBV12-4 | CASTHGASGNTIYF | TGTGCCAGCACCCATGGTGCTTCTGGAAACACCATATATTTT
NA | TRBD1 | TRBJ2-1 | TRBV6-1 | CGSSETDRGGSNEQFF | TGTGGCAGCAGTGAAACAGACAGGGGGGGATCCAATGAGCAGTTCTTC
NA | NA | TRBJ2-2 | TRBV3-1 | CASSQAPQANTGELFF | TGTGCCAGCAGCCAAGCCCCCCAGGCTAACACCGGGGAGCTGTTTTTT
many | TRBD1 | TRBJ2-2 | TRBV5-8 | CASSFDRVYTGELFF | TGTGCCAGCAGCTTTGACAGGGTGTACACCGGGGAGCTGTTTTTT
many | NA | TRBJ2-2 | TRBV2 | CASTPERAGELFF | TGTGCCAGCACCCCAGAACGGGCCGGGGAGCTGTTTTTT
many | NA | TRBJ1-1 | TRBV29-1 | CSVESGQNTEAFF | TGCAGCGTTGAGTCGGGCCAGAACACTGAAGCTTTCTTT
many | NA | TRBJ2-1 | TRBV2 | CASSRQWEFF | TGTGCCAGCAGTCGGCAATGGGAGTTCTTC
many | NA | TRBJ1-1 | TRBV20-1 | CSARLALAEAFF | TGCAGTGCTAGACTCGCGTTGGCTGAAGCTTTCTTT
few | NA | TRBJ2-6 | TRBV7-9 | CASSLDRSGANVLTF | TGTGCCAGCAGCCTCGACAGGTCTGGGGCCAACGTCCTGACTTTC
many | TRBD1 | TRBJ1-1 | TRBV6-2/TRBV6-3 | CASRAGGVVNTEAFF | TGTGCCAGCAGGGCAGGGGGCGTCGTGAACACTGAAGCTTTCTTT